Listed here are 21 T cell receptor beta chains from one sample, sequenced in a study of shared clonotypes between healthy human individuals. Libraries were prepared by immunoSEQ multiplex PCR; TCRdb keeps only in-frame clonotypes and omits some of them. This sample yields roughly 1 million clones, of which about 80% are seen a single time; approximately 1.5% belongs to the top ten. Sequencing was done on a sample of memory CD4+ T cells sorted from blood. The subset is: CD45RA-negative fraction. The receptors were sampled from a young man in good health.

The genes are TRBV6-5 and TRBJ2-2; a weak D match, TRBD1 (7 bases). This CDR3 is built from 14 residues. The germline CDR1 and CDR2 sequences are MNHEY and SVGAGI. V was pared by 7 bases and J by 7 bases, with 16 bases between. DNA for the CDR3: TGTGCCAGCAACAATGGAGGGGGCCACGGGGAGCTGTTTTTT. Amino acids: CASNNGGGHGELFF.

The genes are TRBV7-8 and TRBJ2-5; unclear D gene. CDR1 SGHVS and CDR2 FQNEAQ come from the germline V gene. This CDR3 has 15 amino acids. With 4 bases removed from V and 2 bases from J, the gap between germline ends came to 14 bases. The CDR3 region is CASSYRERRQETQYF. The CDR3, as DNA: TGTGCCAGCAGCTACCGTGAGCGAAGGCAAGAGACCCAGTACTTC.

This clone showed up many times. This chain connects TRBV2 to TRBJ1-2; D gene uncertain. V gave up 4 bases and J gave up 8 bases, with 5 bases separating them. CDR1 SNHLY and CDR2 FYNNEI come from the germline V gene. The CDR3 runs to 10 residues. The CDR3 DNA reads TGTGCCAGCAGTGTAGGAGGCTACACCTTC. Amino acids: CASSVGGYTF.

The chain employs TRBV19 and TRBJ1-2, with D hard to call. V lost 0 bases and J 4 bases, leaving 6 bases between the germline ends. There are 13 residues in the CDR3. Germline V lookup: CDR1 LNHDA, CDR2 SQIVND (reference sequence). CDR3 nucleotide sequence: TGTGCCAGTAGTATAGAGGGAGTCTATGGCTACACCTTC. Its translation is CASSIEGVYGYTF.

The V call is TRBV7-9, the J call TRBJ2-2, with a possible D match to TRBD2 (5 bases). From germline, CDR1 is SEHNR and CDR2 FQNEAQ (reference sequence). This CDR3 comprises 15 residues. V shed 5 bases and J shed 0 bases, with 10 bases lying between them. CDR3 in DNA: TGTGCCAGCAGCCAGACCGGGACGAACACCGGGGAGCTGTTTTTT. Translating it yields CASSQTGTNTGELFF. The entire variable domain, with the rest obtained from reference TRBV7-9 and TRBJ2-2, is as follows: DTGVSQNPRHKITKRGQNVTFRCDPISEHNRLYWYRQTLGQGPEFLTYFQNEAQLEKSRLLSDRFSAERPKGSFSTLEIQRTEQGDSAMYLCASSQTGTNTGELFFGEGSRLTVL.

V is TRBV5-1 and J is TRBJ2-1, with unresolved D. Trimming stripped 6 bases from V and 1 base from J, with 14 bases between. Germline values: CDR1 SGHRS, CDR2 YFSETQ. This CDR3 has 15 residues. The CDR3 coding sequence is TGCGCCAGCACCCAGACTGGTCGATCCTACAATGAGCAGTTCTTC. Protein: CASTQTGRSYNEQFF.

This clone was seen at least ten times. V is TRBV10-1 and J is TRBJ1-1; TRBD1 is a possible D gene (6 bases). From germline, CDR1 is WNHNN and CDR2 SYGVQD (reference sequence). The V end lost 0 bases, the J end lost 4 bases, and 9 bases lay between the germline ends. The CDR3 extends over 14 amino acids. CDR3 region: CASSESSGVTEAFF. DNA for the CDR3: TGCGCCAGCAGTGAGTCATCAGGGGTCACTGAAGCTTTCTTT.

This chain joins TRBV11-2 and TRBJ1-3; 10 bases match TRBD1. V was pared by 1 base and J by 4 bases, with 7 bases of the junction left unmatched. CDR3 length: 17 amino acids. CDR1 and CDR2 (germline): SGHAT, FQNNGV. The CDR3 protein is CASSLGTGTGAGNTIYF. DNA of the CDR3: TGTGCCAGCAGCTTAGGGACCGGGACAGGGGCCGGAAACACCATATATTTT.

This clone was counted ten times or more. Other nucleotide sequences in the sample specify the same CDR3. The chain is built from TRBV5-1 and TRBJ1-4; TRBD1 might be the D (5 bases). The CDR3 runs to 14 residues. Germline CDR1 SGHRS, CDR2 YFSETQ. V lost 3 bases to trimming and J lost 5 bases, with 11 bases between them. The DNA of the CDR3 is TGCGCCAGCAGCTCGACAGCCGAAAATGAAAAACTGTTTTTT. Translated, it gives CASSSTAENEKLFF.

This clone was seen a handful of times. The J gene is TRBJ1-3, the V gene TRBV30; D not resolved. The CDR3 contains 14 residues. Trimming pared 3 bases from V and 4 bases from J, leaving 13 bases between. CDR1 and CDR2 (germline): GTSNPN, SVGIG (reference sequence). DNA of the CDR3: TGTGCCTGGAGGGCCCACGGTTCAGGAAACACCATATATTTT. This gives the protein CAWRAHGSGNTIYF.

Remarks on this clone: The identical CDR3 is also encoded by other nucleotide sequences in the sample. The CDR3 DNA follows: TGTGCCTGGAGTGGGAATGAGCAGTTCTTC. It yields the protein CAWSGNEQFF. This chain links TRBV30 with TRBJ2-1, with unresolved D. Germline V gives CDR1 GTSNPN, CDR2 SVGIG (reference sequence). The germline V and J ends were trimmed by 1 base and 7 bases, with 2 bases remaining between them. The CDR3 contains 10 residues.

The chain is built from TRBV30 and TRBJ2-2; 7 bases are shared with TRBD2. The CDR3 spans 16 residues. Trimming removed 4 bases from V and 0 bases from J; junction bases left unmatched: 8. Germline V gene lookup returns CDR1 GTSNPN and CDR2 SVGIG (reference sequence). This CDR3 reads CAWKEGGTPNTGELFF. CDR3 sequence (DNA): TGTGCCTGGAAGGAGGGAGGGACTCCGAACACCGGGGAGCTGTTTTTT.

This rearrangement joins TRBV10-3 to TRBJ2-3, with D possibly being TRBD2 (6 bases). Germline values: CDR1 ENHRY, CDR2 SYGVKD. The CDR3 sequence is 13 residues long. The ends were cut back, 8 bases at V and 4 bases at J, with 13 bases in the middle. For the CDR3, the DNA is TGTGCCATCGGAGGGCCTCCCTCAGATACGCAGTATTTT. It yields the protein CAIGGPPSDTQYF.

The chain recombines TRBV5-4 with TRBJ1-2; D gene unclear. V was cut by 2 bases and J by 8 bases, with 13 bases left in between. The CDR3 spans 13 residues. Germline CDR1 reads SGHNT; CDR2 reads YYREEE (reference sequence). This chain's CDR3 is CASSFPDGPGYTF. The CDR3 coding sequence is TGTGCCAGCAGCTTCCCCGACGGCCCCGGCTACACCTTC.

The chain recombines TRBV7-9 with TRBJ2-7; 10 bases map to TRBD2. The CDR3 is made up of 14 amino acids. The V segment lost 5 bases and the J segment 3 bases; nucleotides outside the gene matches: 4. Germline CDR1 is SEHNR and CDR2 is FQNEAQ (reference sequence). The CDR3 here is CASSPGLAVYEQYF. CDR3 nucleotides: TGTGCCAGCAGCCCCGGACTAGCGGTCTACGAGCAGTACTTC.

This rearrangement joins TRBV19 to TRBJ1-6; 8 bases match TRBD1. Germline values: CDR1 LNHDA, CDR2 SQIVND (reference sequence). The V and J ends lost 6 bases and 5 bases, in that order; junction bases with no gene match: 9. CDR3 length equals 16 residues. In nucleotides, the CDR3 is TGTGCCAGTAGCCAGACAGGGGCAAGCAATAATTCACCCCTCCACTTT. Encoded protein: CASSQTGASNNSPLHF.

The chain recombines TRBV5-1 with TRBJ1-2, with 8 bases fitting TRBD1. V lost 4 bases, J lost 5 bases, and 7 bases stayed unmatched. Germline V lookup: CDR1 SGHRS, CDR2 YFSETQ. This CDR3 has 14 amino acids. The DNA for the CDR3 is TGCGCCAGCAGCATAGGACAGGGACCTTATGGCTACACCTTC. Its protein product is CASSIGQGPYGYTF.

V gene TRBV13 combines with J gene TRBJ2-1, with D maybe TRBD2 (6 bases). Trimming left V 4 bases short and J 7 bases short, with 20 bases between. The CDR3 is made up of 16 amino acids. The germline V gene encodes CDR1 PRHDT and CDR2 FYEKMQ (reference sequence). The CDR3 region has the DNA TGTGCCAGCAGCTATCTTGGAGGGGCCTCTTCAAATGAGCAGTTCTTC. Amino acids: CASSYLGGASSNEQFF.

The chain recombines TRBV30 with TRBJ1-3; D unresolved. This CDR3 contains 12 residues. V was clipped by 5 bases and J by 0 bases, with 5 bases between them. Per the germline V gene, CDR1 is GTSNPN and CDR2 is SVGIG (reference sequence). CDR3 region: CAWDNSGNTIYF. CDR3 DNA: TGTGCCTGGGACAACTCTGGAAACACCATATATTTT.

The chain uses TRBV28 and TRBJ1-4; D is possibly TRBD1 (5 bases). The germline V gene has CDR1 MDHEN and CDR2 SYDVKM. The CDR3 is 14 amino acids. V was shortened by 3 bases and J by 8 bases, with 13 bases between the two germline ends. The chain's CDR3 is CASSLGGSKEKLFF. DNA for the CDR3: TGTGCCAGCAGTTTGGGGGGGTCGAAAGAAAAACTGTTTTTT.

The chain uses TRBV11-2 and TRBJ2-7, with TRBD2 matching 9 bases. Trimming cost V 4 bases and J 3 bases; bases outside gene matches: 7. Germline CDR1 is SGHAT and CDR2 is FQNNGV. CDR3 length: 15 amino acids. In DNA, the CDR3 is TGTGCCAGCAGCTCGGTAGCGGGAGCCGTCTACGAGCAGTACTTC. Translation gives CASSSVAGAVYEQYF.